The T cell receptor (beta chain) described here comes from a study of blood T cell repertoires in COVID-19. Trimming stripped 2 bases from V and 4 bases from J, with 12 bases between. The CDR3 consists of 15 residues. Produced via immunoSEQ multiplex PCR; TCRdb's table is partial and in-frame only. Of 440,000 or so clones in the sample, about nine tenths were seen once. V usage is TRBV6-7 and J usage is TRBJ1-5; a possible D gene is TRBD1 (5 bases). TRBV6-7 is sorted into the ORF group, with uncertain function. The receptor was isolated from a woman between 35 and 50 years old with COVID-19, enrolled during active disease. Sequences were obtained from peripheral blood. The CDR3 reads CASSYGSEGNQPQHF. For the CDR3, the DNA is TGTGCCAGCAGTTACGGGTCGGAGGGGAATCAGCCCCAGCATTTT.